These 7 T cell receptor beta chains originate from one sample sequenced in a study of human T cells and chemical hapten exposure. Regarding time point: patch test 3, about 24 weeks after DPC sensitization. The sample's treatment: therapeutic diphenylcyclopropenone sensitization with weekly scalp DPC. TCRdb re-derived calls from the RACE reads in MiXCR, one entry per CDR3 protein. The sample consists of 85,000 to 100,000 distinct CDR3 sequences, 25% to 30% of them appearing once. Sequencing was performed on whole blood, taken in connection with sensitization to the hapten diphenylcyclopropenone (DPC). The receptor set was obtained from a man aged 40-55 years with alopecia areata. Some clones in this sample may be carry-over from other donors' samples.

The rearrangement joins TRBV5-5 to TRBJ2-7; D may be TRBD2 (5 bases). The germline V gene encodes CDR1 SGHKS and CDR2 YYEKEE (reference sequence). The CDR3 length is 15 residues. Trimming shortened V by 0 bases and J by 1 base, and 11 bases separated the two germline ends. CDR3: CASSLVSGSSYEQYF. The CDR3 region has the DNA TGTGCCAGCAGCTTGGTGAGCGGATCGTCCTACGAGCAGTACTTC.

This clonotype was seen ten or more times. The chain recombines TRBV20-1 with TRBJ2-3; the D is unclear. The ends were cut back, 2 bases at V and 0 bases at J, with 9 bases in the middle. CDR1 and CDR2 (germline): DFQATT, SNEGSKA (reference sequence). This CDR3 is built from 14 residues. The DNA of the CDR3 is TGCAGTGCTAGATATGTACCAAGCACAGATACGCAGTATTTT. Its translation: CSARYVPSTDTQYF.

The DNA for the CDR3 is TGTGCCAGCAGCCAAGAGCGGAGACTAGCGTTCCGCACAGATACGCAGTATTTT. Amino acids: CASSQERRLAFRTDTQYF. V usage is TRBV14 and J usage is TRBJ2-3; 8 nucleotides line up with TRBD2. The CDR3 loop spans 18 amino acids. The germline gives CDR1 SGHDN, CDR2 FVKESK. Trimming took 0 bases from V and 1 from J; bases not matched to a gene: 9.

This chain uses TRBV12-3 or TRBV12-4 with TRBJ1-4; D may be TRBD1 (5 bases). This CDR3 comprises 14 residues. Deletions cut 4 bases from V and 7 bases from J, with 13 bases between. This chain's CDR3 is CASSSQGLAEKLFF. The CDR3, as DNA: TGTGCCAGCAGTTCTCAGGGTTTAGCTGAAAAACTGTTTTTT.

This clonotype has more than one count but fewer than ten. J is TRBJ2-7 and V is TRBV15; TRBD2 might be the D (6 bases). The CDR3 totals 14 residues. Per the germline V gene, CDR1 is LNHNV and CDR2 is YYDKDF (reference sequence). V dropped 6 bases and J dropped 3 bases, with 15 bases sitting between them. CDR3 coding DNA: TGTGCCACCAGTTCGGGTGGGAGGCTCTACGAGCAGTACTTC. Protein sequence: CATSSGGRLYEQYF.

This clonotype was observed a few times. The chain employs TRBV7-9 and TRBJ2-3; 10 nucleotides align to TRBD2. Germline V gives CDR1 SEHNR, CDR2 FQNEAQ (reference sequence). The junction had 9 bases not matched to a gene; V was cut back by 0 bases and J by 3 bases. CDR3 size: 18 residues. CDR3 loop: CASSLASGRISKTDTQYF. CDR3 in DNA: TGTGCCAGCAGCTTAGCTAGCGGGAGGATCTCGAAAACAGATACGCAGTATTTT.

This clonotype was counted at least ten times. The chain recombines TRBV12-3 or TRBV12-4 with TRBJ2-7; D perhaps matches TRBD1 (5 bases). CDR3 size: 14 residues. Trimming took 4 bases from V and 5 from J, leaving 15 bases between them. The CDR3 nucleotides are TGTGCCAGCAGTTCCGCCTCCCTCAGGGACGAGCAGTACTTC. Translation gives CASSSASLRDEQYF.